These T cell receptor beta chains were read from a single sample in a study of blood T cell repertoires in COVID-19. Sequencing was performed with immunoSEQ multiplex PCR; in TCRdb, only in-frame clones are kept and a portion is missing. This table has about 150,000 clones, more than 75% appearing once. What was sequenced was peripheral blood. Receptors originate from a woman aged 50 to 60 with acute or convalescent COVID-19. CDR3s include the opening cysteine and the closing phenylalanine or tryptophan. Each record gives: clone size, D gene, J gene, V gene, CDR3 length, CDR3 DNA, CDR3 protein. D genes are given only for firm matches. Size values are once, few and many counts, or a class for expanded clones, and some rows have none.

>once|NA|TRBJ1-1|TRBV7-9|14
TGTGCCAGCAGCTTAGTCAGTACGTTAACTGAAGCTTTCTTT
CASSLVSTLTEAFF
>NA|NA|TRBJ2-7|TRBV7-2|17
TGTGCCAGCAGCTACGAGGGGGCAGCGGGGGTTTCCTACGAGCAGTACTTC
CASSYEGAAGVSYEQYF
>NA|NA|TRBJ1-3|TRBV24-1|13
TGTGCCACGGCCGGGACAACTGGAAACACCATATATTTT
CATAGTTGNTIYF
>NA|NA|TRBJ2-1|TRBV12-3/TRBV12-4|13
TGTGCCAGCAGGATGGCAGGGGTCTATGAGCAGTTCTTC
CASRMAGVYEQFF
>NA|NA|TRBJ2-4|TRBV3-1/TRBV3-2|15
TGTGCCAGCAGCCCACCCTCAGGGCCCAAAAACATTCAGTACTTC
CASSPPSGPKNIQYF
>NA|TRBD1|TRBJ1-1|TRBV2|12
TGTGCCAGCAGTCCGGACAGGGGGCATGCTTTCTTT
CASSPDRGHAFF
>few|NA|TRBJ1-2|TRBV11-2|16
TGTGCCAGCAGCCCCCAGATGTTAGGGGGTCTCTATGGCTACACCTTC
CASSPQMLGGLYGYTF
>NA|TRBD2|TRBJ2-2|TRBV14|17
TGTGCCAGCAGCCAGACTAGCGGGGGGACCTCTACCGGGGAGCTGTTTTTT
CASSQTSGGTSTGELFF
>once|NA|TRBJ2-1|TRBV7-6|16
TGTGCCAGCAGCTACGACGTGCGCAGGTCCTACAATGAGCAGTTCTTC
CASSYDVRRSYNEQFF
>NA|TRBD1|TRBJ1-5|TRBV28|17
TGTGCCAGCAGTCTCGGGACAGGGGTCGGGGGCAATCAGCCCCAGCATTTT
CASSLGTGVGGNQPQHF
>NA|TRBD1|TRBJ1-2|TRBV2|14
TGTGCCAGCAAAGGACAGGGGGCTCACTATGGCTACACCTTC
CASKGQGAHYGYTF
>NA|TRBD1|TRBJ1-5|TRBV6-1|18
TGTGCCAGCAGTGAAGCCCTCAGTCACTCAGGGGGCTCTAAGCCCCAGCATTTT
CASSEALSHSGGSKPQHF
>NA|TRBD1|TRBJ2-7|TRBV6-5|15
TGTGCCAGCCGCAAACAGGGGGCTATTTCCTACGAGCAGTACTTC
CASRKQGAISYEQYF
>NA|TRBD1|TRBJ1-2|TRBV5-6|14
TGTGCCAGCAGCCCCGACAGGGCTAACTATGGCTACACCTTC
CASSPDRANYGYTF
>NA|TRBD1|TRBJ1-2|TRBV6-2/TRBV6-3|13
TGTGCCAGCAGCGCGACAGGGAGCTATGGCTACACCTTC
CASSATGSYGYTF
>NA|TRBD1|TRBJ2-3|TRBV7-9|14
TGTGCCAGCAGAGACAGGGTGAACACAGATACGCAGTATTTT
CASRDRVNTDTQYF
>NA|NA|TRBJ1-1|TRBV5-6|13
TGTGCCAGCAGCCATTATACTAACACTGAAGCTTTCTTT
CASSHYTNTEAFF
>few|NA|TRBJ2-1|TRBV10-3|13
TGTGCCATCAGTGAGGGGGGGTTCGATGAGCAGTTCTTC
CAISEGGFDEQFF
>once|NA|TRBJ1-2|TRBV19|14
TGTGCCAGCTCTCCCATGACAGGAAACTATGGCTACACCTTC
CASSPMTGNYGYTF
>few|NA|TRBJ1-6|TRBV19|13
TGTGCCAGTAGTGCCCCAGGCGTTTCACCCCTCCACTTT
CASSAPGVSPLHF